A selection of T cell receptor beta chains follows, all from one sample in a study of T cell changes during pregnancy in multiple sclerosis. Sequencing was performed with immunoSEQ multiplex PCR; in TCRdb, only in-frame clones are kept and a portion is missing. The sample shows fewer than 85,000 clones, around 93% of them seen only once. The starting material was peripheral blood, obtained in the second trimester of pregnancy. These TCRs come from a female donor with multiple sclerosis, enrolled in a pregnancy study. CDR3s include the opening cysteine and the closing phenylalanine or tryptophan.

V gene: TRBV6-5
J gene: TRBJ1-2
CDR3 protein: CASSYSDRRRGGYTF

V gene: TRBV25-1
J gene: TRBJ1-6
CDR3 protein: CASSDFSGYSPLHF

V gene: TRBV5-5
J gene: TRBJ2-3
CDR3 protein: CASSLSSPGGIDTQYF

V gene: TRBV18
J gene: TRBJ1-2
CDR3 protein: CASSPPQGIRHGYTF

V gene: TRBV11-2
J gene: TRBJ1-5
CDR3 protein: CASSHGTGQGVQPQHF

V gene: TRBV7-7
J gene: TRBJ2-1
CDR3 protein: CASSLSGISYNEQFF

V gene: TRBV4-1
J gene: TRBJ2-7
CDR3 protein: CASSQESSYEQYF

V gene: TRBV7-8
J gene: TRBJ1-2
CDR3 protein: CASSLEAGGYGYTF

V gene: TRBV25-1
J gene: TRBJ2-5
CDR3 protein: CASSEPTVPQTQYF

V gene: TRBV7-3
J gene: TRBJ2-2
CDR3 protein: CASSRYRDTGELFF

V gene: TRBV18
J gene: TRBJ1-1
CDR3 protein: CASSQGKGTEAFF

V gene: TRBV4-1
J gene: TRBJ1-2
CDR3 protein: CASSHTLQGGYGYTF

V gene: TRBV5-8
J gene: TRBJ2-2
CDR3 protein: CASRQIRGRTGELFF

V gene: TRBV7-6
J gene: TRBJ2-1
CDR3 protein: CASSHSYGTRRNEQFF

V gene: TRBV10-3
J gene: TRBJ1-2
CDR3 protein: CAISEPNPGGDGYTF

V gene: TRBV6-5
J gene: TRBJ1-1
CDR3 protein: CASSSGRQGGAFF

V gene: TRBV5-4
J gene: TRBJ1-4
CDR3 protein: CASSLFSGDEKLFF

V gene: TRBV11-2
J gene: TRBJ2-5
CDR3 protein: CASSLVGTPGGAAQYF

V gene: TRBV19
J gene: TRBJ1-1
CDR3 protein: CASTTGNTEAFF

V gene: TRBV5-4
J gene: TRBJ2-1
CDR3 protein: CASSYGQYTSEQFF

V gene: TRBV25-1
J gene: TRBJ2-5
CDR3 protein: CASSEEGAGVETQYF

V gene: TRBV25-1
J gene: TRBJ1-6
CDR3 protein: CASSEDRPNNSPLHF

V gene: TRBV27
J gene: TRBJ1-6
CDR3 protein: CASRDLELPYNSPLHF

V gene: TRBV30
J gene: TRBJ2-1
CDR3 protein: CAWSVLAGDWVDNEQFF

V gene: TRBV2
J gene: TRBJ2-2
CDR3 protein: CASSDRQGATGELFF

V gene: TRBV7-2
J gene: TRBJ1-1
CDR3 protein: CASSLGGTWTEAFF

V gene: TRBV5-3
J gene: TRBJ1-3
CDR3 protein: CARSKRTGYSGNTIYF

V gene: TRBV29-1
J gene: TRBJ2-2
CDR3 protein: CSVYGGDTGELFF

V gene: TRBV11-2
J gene: TRBJ2-1
CDR3 protein: CASSSGTSAPGEQFF

V gene: TRBV9
J gene: TRBJ2-2
CDR3 protein: CASSVGISVSGELFF

V gene: TRBV5-1
J gene: TRBJ1-1
CDR3 protein: CASSFQTANTEAFF

V gene: TRBV9
J gene: TRBJ1-6
CDR3 protein: CASSVERNSPLHF

V gene: TRBV6-4
J gene: TRBJ2-3
CDR3 protein: CASSPELGGTDTQYF

V gene: TRBV6-4
J gene: TRBJ2-5
CDR3 protein: CASSTGGGETQYF

V gene: TRBV5-8
J gene: TRBJ1-5
CDR3 protein: CASSWGTGPQPQHF

V gene: TRBV7-2
J gene: TRBJ2-7
CDR3 protein: CASSLATGGGNYEQYF

V gene: TRBV7-3
J gene: TRBJ2-3
CDR3 protein: CASSLTGGGTDTQYF

V gene: TRBV29-1
J gene: TRBJ1-1
CDR3 protein: CSVEDGRRLSDTEAFF

V gene: TRBV11-2
J gene: TRBJ2-5
CDR3 protein: CASSLGTGETQYF

V gene: TRBV7-8
J gene: TRBJ1-1
CDR3 protein: CASSLAGTYTEAFF

V gene: TRBV19
J gene: TRBJ1-5
CDR3 protein: CASSTPVFFQGNQPQHF

V gene: TRBV27
J gene: TRBJ2-3
CDR3 protein: CASTLGVGGDTQYF

V gene: TRBV11-2
J gene: TRBJ2-5
CDR3 protein: CASSLSGGHQETQYF

V gene: TRBV4-1
J gene: TRBJ2-7
CDR3 protein: CASSARDGPYEQYF

V gene: TRBV9
J gene: TRBJ2-6
CDR3 protein: CASSATQGSGANVLTF

V gene: TRBV6-6
J gene: TRBJ2-7
CDR3 protein: CASSTVLYEQYF

V gene: TRBV4-1
J gene: TRBJ1-6
CDR3 protein: CASSQGRAVLERSPLHF

V gene: TRBV2
J gene: TRBJ2-7
CDR3 protein: CASSQGDRGEDF

V gene: TRBV5-8
J gene: TRBJ2-1
CDR3 protein: CASSGGQEIYNEQFF

V gene: TRBV10-1
J gene: TRBJ1-1
CDR3 protein: CASSALGPNTEAFF

V gene: TRBV10-3
J gene: TRBJ1-6
CDR3 protein: CATATGYNSPLHF

V gene: TRBV9
J gene: TRBJ2-7
CDR3 protein: CASSPLAGESYEQYF

V gene: TRBV5-4
J gene: TRBJ2-1
CDR3 protein: CASSLLAGGSNEQFF